This section outlines one TCR beta chain sequence together with its context. Its antigen remains unidentified. The sample belongs to a study of cytomegalovirus exposure and HLA in healthy donors. Regarding the study as a whole: A few CMV-associated chains proved CMV antigen-specific in vitro. Researchers counted over 150 TCR beta chains as cytomegalovirus-associated.

Germline V gene sequence: CDR1 SNHLY, CDR2 FYNNEI. Trimming cost V 5 bases and J 5 bases; bases outside gene matches: 11. This CDR3 has 15 residues. Some clones are missing from TCRdb's copy, which holds only in-frame ones; the method was immunoSEQ multiplex PCR. The sample shows around 350,000 clones, 75% to 90% of them seen only once. Sequencing was performed on PBMCs. This chain connects TRBV2 to TRBJ2-5; 7 bases fit TRBD1. This receptor was obtained from a woman younger than 30 in good health and CMV-seronegative. CDR3 DNA: TGTGCCAGCAGTCCAGACCAGACAGGGTTGGAGACCCAGTACTTC. This sequence encodes CASSPDQTGLETQYF.